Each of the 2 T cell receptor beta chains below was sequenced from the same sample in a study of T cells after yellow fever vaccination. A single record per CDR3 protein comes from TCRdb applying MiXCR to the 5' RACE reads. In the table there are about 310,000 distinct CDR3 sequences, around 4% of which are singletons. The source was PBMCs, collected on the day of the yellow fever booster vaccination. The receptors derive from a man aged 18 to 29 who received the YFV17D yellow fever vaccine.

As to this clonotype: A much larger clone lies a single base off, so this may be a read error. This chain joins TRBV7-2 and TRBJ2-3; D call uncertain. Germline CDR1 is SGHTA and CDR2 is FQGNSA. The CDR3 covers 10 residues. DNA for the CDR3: TGTGCCAGCGCCACAGTTACGCAGTATTTT. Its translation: CASATVTQYF.

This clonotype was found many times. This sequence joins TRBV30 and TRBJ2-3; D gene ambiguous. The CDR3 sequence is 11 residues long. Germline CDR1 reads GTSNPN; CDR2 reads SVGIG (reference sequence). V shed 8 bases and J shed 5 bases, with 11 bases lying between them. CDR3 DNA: TGTGCCCTCGGGCTTGTAGATACGCAGTATTTT. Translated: CALGLVDTQYF.